This TCR beta chain was sequenced in a study of beta chain features in type 1 diabetes. This clone has only a few counts. What it recognizes is unknown. Investigators reverse transcribed all isolated RNA, so they sequenced expressed TCRB transcripts. Data came from immunoSEQ multiplex PCR; TCRdb stores just in-frame clones and leaves some out. The sample lists 900,000 or so clones; around a sixth were seen once. Every donor provided one heparinised blood draw, which averaged about 120 mL. All sorted populations exceeded 95% purity. General observations from the study: The naive, central memory and Treg TCRB repertoires showed an apparent similarity that was greater among patients than among healthy donors. No resolution was reached here on whether HLA type influences TCRB rearrangement.

Sequencing was carried out using naive CD4+ T cells from blood. The source of this sequence is a woman aged 18-35 years in good health.

The DNA of the CDR3 is TGCAGCTCAAGTCAGGGGAACGAGCAGTACTTC. It encodes CSSSQGNEQYF. The chain carries TRBV20-1 and TRBJ2-7; tentative D call: TRBD1 (6 bases). The CDR3 is made up of 11 amino acids. CDR1 is DFQATT, CDR2 SNEGSKA, per germline (reference sequence).